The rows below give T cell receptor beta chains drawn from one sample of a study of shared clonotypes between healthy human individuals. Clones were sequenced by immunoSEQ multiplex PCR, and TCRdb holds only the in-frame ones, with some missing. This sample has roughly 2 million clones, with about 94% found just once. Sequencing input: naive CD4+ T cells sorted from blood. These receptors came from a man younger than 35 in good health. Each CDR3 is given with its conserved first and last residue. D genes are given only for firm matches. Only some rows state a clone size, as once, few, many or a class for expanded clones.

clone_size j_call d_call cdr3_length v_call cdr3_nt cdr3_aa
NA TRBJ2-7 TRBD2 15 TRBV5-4 TGTGCCAGCAACGCCGGGACTAGCTCCTCCTACGAGCAGTACTTC CASNAGTSSSYEQYF
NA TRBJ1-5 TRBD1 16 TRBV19 TGTGCCAGTAGTACGACCGGGACAGGGACCAATCAGCCCCAGCATTTT CASSTTGTGTNQPQHF
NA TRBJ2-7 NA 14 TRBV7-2 TGTGCCAGCAGCTCAGACCCCCGTCGGGGCGAGCAGTACTTC CASSSDPRRGEQYF
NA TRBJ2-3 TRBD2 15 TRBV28 TGTGCCAGCAGTTCTCCTAGCGGGGGCACAGATACGCAGTATTTT CASSSPSGGTDTQYF
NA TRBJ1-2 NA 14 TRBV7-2 TGTGCCAGCAGCTTAGATGTAGGATACTATGGCTACACCTTC CASSLDVGYYGYTF
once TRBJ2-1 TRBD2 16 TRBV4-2 TGTGCCAGCAGCCCTTTAGCGGGAGGCTCCTACAATGAGCAGTTCTTC CASSPLAGGSYNEQFF
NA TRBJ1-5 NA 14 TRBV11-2 TGTGCCAGCAGCTTAACGCTTCTAGGACAGCCCCAGCATTTT CASSLTLLGQPQHF
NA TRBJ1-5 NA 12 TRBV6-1 TGTGCCACCCTGGGGGGCAATCAGCCCCAGCATTTT CATLGGNQPQHF
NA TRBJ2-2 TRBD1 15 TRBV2 TGTGCCAGCAGGAGACAGGGGGCGCACACCGGGGAGCTGTTTTTT CASRRQGAHTGELFF
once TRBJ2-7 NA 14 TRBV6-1 TGTGCCAGCAGTGCGGGCCAGATTTCCTACGAGCAGTACTTC CASSAGQISYEQYF
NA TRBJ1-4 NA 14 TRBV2 TGTGCCAGCAGTGAATGGAGAGCTAATGAAAAACTGTTTTTT CASSEWRANEKLFF
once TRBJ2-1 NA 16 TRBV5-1 TGCGCCAGCAGCTTGGCCGAAGTCTCTGGCGGCAATGAGCAGTTCTTC CASSLAEVSGGNEQFF
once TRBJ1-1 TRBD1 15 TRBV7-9 TGTGCCAGCAGCTCCCAGACAGGGGGTGGGTCTGAAGCTTTCTTT CASSSQTGGGSEAFF
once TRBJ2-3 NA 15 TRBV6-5 TGTGCCAGCAGTTACGGCGGGACGAGCACAGATACGCAGTATTTT CASSYGGTSTDTQYF
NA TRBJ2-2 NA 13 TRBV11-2 TGTGCCAGCAGTGGTGTCCACACCGGGGAGCTGTTTTTT CASSGVHTGELFF
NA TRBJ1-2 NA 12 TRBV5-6 TGTGCCAGCAGCTTGAAAGACACTGGCTACACCTTC CASSLKDTGYTF
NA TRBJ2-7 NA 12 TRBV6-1 TGTGCCAGCCAGGGGGGGGTTACGGAGCAGTACTTC CASQGGVTEQYF
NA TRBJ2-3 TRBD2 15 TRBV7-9 TGTGCCAGCAGCTCGGGACTAGCGGGGGGGGATACGCAGTATTTT CASSSGLAGGDTQYF
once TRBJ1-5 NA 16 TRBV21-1 TGTGCCAGCAGCAAACCAGGGGACCCTGGCAATCAGCCCCAGCATTTT CASSKPGDPGNQPQHF
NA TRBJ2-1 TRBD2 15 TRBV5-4 TGTGCCAGCAGTACCGGGACTAGCGTACCAAATGAGCAGTTCTTC CASSTGTSVPNEQFF
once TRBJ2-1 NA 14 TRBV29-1 TGCAGCGCCGAAGTGTTGGACGGAGGATATGAGCAGTTCTTC CSAEVLDGGYEQFF
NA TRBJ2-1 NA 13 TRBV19 TGTGCCAGTAGTATCCGTATCTACAATGAGCAGTTCTTC CASSIRIYNEQFF
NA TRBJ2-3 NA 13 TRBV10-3 TGTGCCATCAGCTCCAGAACCACAGATACGCAGTATTTT CAISSRTTDTQYF
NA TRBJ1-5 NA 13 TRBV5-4 TGTGCCAGCAGCTTTGAGGTCAATCAGCCCCAGCATTTT CASSFEVNQPQHF
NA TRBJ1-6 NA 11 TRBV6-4 TGTGCCAGCAGGACAAATTCACCCCTCCACTTT CASRTNSPLHF
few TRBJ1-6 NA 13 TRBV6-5 TGTGCCAGCAGTTACTCGGGGAATTCACCCCTCCACTTT CASSYSGNSPLHF
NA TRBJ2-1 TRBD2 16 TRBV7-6 TGTGCCAGCAGCTTAGAGTCGGCGGGAGGGTACAATGAGCAGTTCTTC CASSLESAGGYNEQFF
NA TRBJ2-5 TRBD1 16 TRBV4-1 TGCGCCGCCCCTATTAAGACAGGGGCAATTGTAGAGACCCAGTACTTC CAAPIKTGAIVETQYF
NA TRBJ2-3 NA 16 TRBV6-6 TGTGCCAGCAGTTATTTGGACAGCCTAAGCACAGATACGCAGTATTTT CASSYLDSLSTDTQYF
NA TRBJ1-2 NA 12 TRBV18 TGTGCCAGCTCAACGGGGGACTATGGCTACACCTTC CASSTGDYGYTF
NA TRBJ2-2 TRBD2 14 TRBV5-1 TGCGCCAGCAGCTTGCGGGAGGCGGTCGGGGAGCTGTTTTTT CASSLREAVGELFF
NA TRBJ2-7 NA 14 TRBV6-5 TGTGCCAGCAGGCAACCAGGGAAGAGGACCGAGCAGTACTTC CASRQPGKRTEQYF
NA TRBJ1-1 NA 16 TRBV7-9 TGTGCCAGCAGCTTAGTTCCCGTAGGCAGTGGCACTGAAGCTTTCTTT CASSLVPVGSGTEAFF
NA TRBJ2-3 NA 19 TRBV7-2 TGTGCCAGCAGCTTAAAAAATGACGGGACGGTTGGGGCCATTAATACGCAGTATTTT CASSLKNDGTVGAINTQYF
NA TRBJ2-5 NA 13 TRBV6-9 TGTGCCAGCAGTTCGGGGCCGGGAGAGACCCAGTACTTC CASSSGPGETQYF
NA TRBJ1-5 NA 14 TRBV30 TGTGCCTGGAGTGTCGGCAGGGAGAATCAGCCCCAGCATTTT CAWSVGRENQPQHF
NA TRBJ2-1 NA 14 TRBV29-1 TGCAGCGCCGCACCGGACGGCGGGATCAATGAGCAGTTCTTC CSAAPDGGINEQFF
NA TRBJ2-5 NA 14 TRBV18 TGTGCCAGCTCACCACCTGGCATACAAGAGACCCAGTACTTC CASSPPGIQETQYF
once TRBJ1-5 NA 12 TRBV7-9 TGTGCCAGCAGCTTAGCGGCGGGGCCCCAGCATTTT CASSLAAGPQHF
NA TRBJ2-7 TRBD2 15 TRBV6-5 TGTGCCAGCAGTTACTCAAACCGGGGGGAATCCGAGCAGTACTTC CASSYSNRGESEQYF
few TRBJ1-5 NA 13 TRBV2 TGTGCCAGCAGTGGGTCAGAGAATCAGCCCCAGCATTTT CASSGSENQPQHF
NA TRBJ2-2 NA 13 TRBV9 TGTGCCAGCAGCGCCTTATTTCAGGGGGAGCTGTTTTTT CASSALFQGELFF
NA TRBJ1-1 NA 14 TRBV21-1 TGTGCCAGCAGCAAAGCCGGGAAAAGAACTGAAGCTTTCTTT CASSKAGKRTEAFF
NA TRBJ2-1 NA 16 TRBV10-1 TGCGCCAGCAGTGAGGGTAGCGTCACCACCTACAATGAGCAGTTCTTC CASSEGSVTTYNEQFF
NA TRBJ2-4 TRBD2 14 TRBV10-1 TGCGCCAGCAGTCCTAACGCGGGAGCACTGTTGCAGTACTTC CASSPNAGALLQYF
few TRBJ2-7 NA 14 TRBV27 TGTGCCAGCAGTGCGGGTATCTACTCCTACGAGCAGTACTTC CASSAGIYSYEQYF